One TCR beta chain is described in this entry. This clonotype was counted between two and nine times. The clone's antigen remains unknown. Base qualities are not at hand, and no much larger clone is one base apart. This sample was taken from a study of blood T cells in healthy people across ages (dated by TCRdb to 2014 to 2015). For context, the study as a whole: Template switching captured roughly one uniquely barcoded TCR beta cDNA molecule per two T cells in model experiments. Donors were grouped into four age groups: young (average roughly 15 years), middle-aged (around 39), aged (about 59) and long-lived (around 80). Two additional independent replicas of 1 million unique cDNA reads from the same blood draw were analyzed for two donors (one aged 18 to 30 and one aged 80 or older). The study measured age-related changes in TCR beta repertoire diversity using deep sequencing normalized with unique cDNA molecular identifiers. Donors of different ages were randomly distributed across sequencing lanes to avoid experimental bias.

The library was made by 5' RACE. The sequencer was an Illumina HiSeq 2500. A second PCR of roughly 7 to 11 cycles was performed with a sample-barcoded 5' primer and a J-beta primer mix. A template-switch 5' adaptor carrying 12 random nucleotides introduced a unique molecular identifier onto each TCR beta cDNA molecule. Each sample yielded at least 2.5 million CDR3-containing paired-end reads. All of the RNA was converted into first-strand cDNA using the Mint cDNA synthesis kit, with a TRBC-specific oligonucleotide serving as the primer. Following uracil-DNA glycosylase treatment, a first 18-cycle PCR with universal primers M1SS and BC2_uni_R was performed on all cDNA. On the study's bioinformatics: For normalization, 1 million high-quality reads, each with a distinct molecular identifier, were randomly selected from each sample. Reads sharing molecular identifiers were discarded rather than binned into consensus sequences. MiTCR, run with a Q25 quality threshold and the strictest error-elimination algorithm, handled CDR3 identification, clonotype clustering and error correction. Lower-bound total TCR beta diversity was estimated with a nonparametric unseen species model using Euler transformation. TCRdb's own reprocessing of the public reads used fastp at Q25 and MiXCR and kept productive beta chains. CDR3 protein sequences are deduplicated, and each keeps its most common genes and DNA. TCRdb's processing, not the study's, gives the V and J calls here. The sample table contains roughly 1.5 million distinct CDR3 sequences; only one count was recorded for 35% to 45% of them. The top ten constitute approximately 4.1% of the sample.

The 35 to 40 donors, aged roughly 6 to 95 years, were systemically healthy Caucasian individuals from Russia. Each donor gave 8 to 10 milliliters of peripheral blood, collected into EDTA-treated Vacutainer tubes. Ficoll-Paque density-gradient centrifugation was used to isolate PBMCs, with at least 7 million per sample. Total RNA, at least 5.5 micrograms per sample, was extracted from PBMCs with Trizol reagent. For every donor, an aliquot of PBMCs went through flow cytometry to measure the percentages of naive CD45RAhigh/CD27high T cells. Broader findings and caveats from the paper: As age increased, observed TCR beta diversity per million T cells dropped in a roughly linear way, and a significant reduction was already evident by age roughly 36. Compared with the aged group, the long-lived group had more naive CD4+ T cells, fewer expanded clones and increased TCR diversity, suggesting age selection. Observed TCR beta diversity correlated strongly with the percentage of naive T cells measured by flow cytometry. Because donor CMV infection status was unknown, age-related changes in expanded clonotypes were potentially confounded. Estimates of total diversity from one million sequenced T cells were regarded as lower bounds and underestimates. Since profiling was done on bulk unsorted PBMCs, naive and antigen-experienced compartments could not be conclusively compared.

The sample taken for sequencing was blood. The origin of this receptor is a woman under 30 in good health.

The nucleotide sequence is given as TGTGCCAGCAGTTACTTCGCTAGCGGGAGTGGGTACGAGCAGTACTTC. Its protein product is CASSYFASGSGYEQYF. This chain is built from TRBV6-2 or TRBV6-3 and TRBJ2-7, with 10 bases in between that match TRBD2. Including cysteine and phenylalanine, the CDR3 has 16 amino acids. Only the CDR3 region is kept as DNA, spanning 48 bases read in frame from base 1. V has 1 base trimmed and J has 4 bases trimmed; junction bases matching no gene number 7. For CDR1 and CDR2, the germline V gene lists MNHEY and SVGEGT.